This T cell receptor (beta chain) derives from a study of OX40 agonist ivuxolimab in advanced cancers. Study-wide findings and caveats: The study found among the lowest clonal expansion in partial responders at 0.1-3.0 mg/kg.

TCRdb's table, derived via immunoSEQ multiplex PCR, lists solely in-frame clones and lacks some. The table lists tens of thousands of clones, 84% of them singletons. Concerning this clone: Its antigen remains unknown.

This sequence was found in an adult with an advanced solid tumor such as melanoma, head and neck, liver or kidney cancer. Sample: CD4+ or CD8+ T cells sorted from blood, taken in a trial of the OX40 agonist ivuxolimab.

This CDR3 reads CASSSQGGVIGDTQYF. Written as DNA, the CDR3 is TGTGCCAGCAGCTCCCAGGGGGGGGTGATAGGAGATACGCAGTATTTT. This chain uses TRBV7-6 with TRBJ2-3, with D possibly called TRBD1 or TRBD2 (7 bases each). The CDR3 is made up of 16 amino acids. Trimming stripped 4 bases from V and 5 bases from J, with 19 bases between. Germline assignment: CDR1 SGHVS and CDR2 FNYEAQ.